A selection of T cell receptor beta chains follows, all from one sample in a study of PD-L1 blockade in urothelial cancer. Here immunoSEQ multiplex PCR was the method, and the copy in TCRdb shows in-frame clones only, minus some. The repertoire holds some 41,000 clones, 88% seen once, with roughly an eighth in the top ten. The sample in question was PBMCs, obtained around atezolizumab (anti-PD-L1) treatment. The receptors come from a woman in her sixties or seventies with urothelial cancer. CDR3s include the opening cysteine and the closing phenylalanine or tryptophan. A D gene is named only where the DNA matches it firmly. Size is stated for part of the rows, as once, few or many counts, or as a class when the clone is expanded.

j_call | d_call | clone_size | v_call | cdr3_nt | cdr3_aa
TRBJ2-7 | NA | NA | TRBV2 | TGTGCCAGCAACGGAGGGGGCGCCTACGAGCAGTACTTC | CASNGGGAYEQYF
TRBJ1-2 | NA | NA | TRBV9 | TGTGCCAGCAGCGGGGGGGGATGGACAGCTTATGGCTACACCTTC | CASSGGGWTAYGYTF
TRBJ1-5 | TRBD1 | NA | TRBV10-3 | TGTGCCATCAGTGAGGGGACAGGGGGCGAGGGTCAGCCCCAGCATTTT | CAISEGTGGEGQPQHF
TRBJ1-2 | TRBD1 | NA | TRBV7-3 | TGTGCCAGCAGCCTGAGACAGGGGGGAAACACCTTC | CASSLRQGGNTF
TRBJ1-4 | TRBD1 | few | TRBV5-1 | TGCGCCAGCAGCTTAAAGACAGGGGGCGAGGAACTGTTTTTT | CASSLKTGGEELFF
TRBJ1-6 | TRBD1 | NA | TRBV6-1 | TGTGCCAGCAGTGAAGTTGACAGGGTTAATTCACCCCTCCACTTT | CASSEVDRVNSPLHF
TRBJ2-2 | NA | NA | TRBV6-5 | TGTGCCAGCAGTTACAGCAACACCGGGGAGCTGTTTTTT | CASSYSNTGELFF
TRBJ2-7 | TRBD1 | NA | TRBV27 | TGTGCCAGCAGTTGGACAGGGAGCTACGAGCAGTACTTC | CASSWTGSYEQYF
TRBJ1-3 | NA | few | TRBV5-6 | TGTGCCAGCAGCCCACTGGACAGTGACTTCTCTGGAAACACCATATATTTT | CASSPLDSDFSGNTIYF
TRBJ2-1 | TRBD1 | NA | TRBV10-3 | TGTGCCATCAGCGGGGGGGACAGGGGTGAGGCTACGGACAATGAGCAGTTCTTC | CAISGGDRGEATDNEQFF
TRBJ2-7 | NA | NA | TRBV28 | TGTGCCAGCAGTCCGCAAGAATTAGCCTACGAGCAGTACTTC | CASSPQELAYEQYF
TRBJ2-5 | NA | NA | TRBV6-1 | TGTGCCAGCCTCGAGGTCCTTTCTCAAGAGACCCAGTACTTC | CASLEVLSQETQYF
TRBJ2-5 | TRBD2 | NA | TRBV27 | TGTGCCAGCTACCCCCGGGGGGCGGGGGGGAGAGAGACCCAGTACTTC | CASYPRGAGGRETQYF
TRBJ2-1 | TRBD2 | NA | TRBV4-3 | TGCGCCAGCAGTTTAGCGGGGGACATCTACAATGAGCAGTTCTTC | CASSLAGDIYNEQFF
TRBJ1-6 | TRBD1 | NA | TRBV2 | TGTGCCAGCAGACCCGGGACAGGGATAGGAGATTCACCCCTCCACTTT | CASRPGTGIGDSPLHF
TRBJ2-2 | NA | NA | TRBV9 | TGTGCCAGCAGCGGAGCGGGCCGACCTCCCGGGGAGCTGTTTTTT | CASSGAGRPPGELFF
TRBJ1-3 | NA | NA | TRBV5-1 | TGCGCCAGCAGCAGGGGAACAGGGTCTGGAAACACCATATATTTT | CASSRGTGSGNTIYF
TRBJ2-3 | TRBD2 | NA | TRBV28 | TGTGCCAGCAGTAAGGAGGGACCCGGGGGGAATACGCAGTATTTT | CASSKEGPGGNTQYF
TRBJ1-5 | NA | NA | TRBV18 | TGTGCCAGCTCAAGGGGCAGGGATGAGCCCCAGCATTTT | CASSRGRDEPQHF
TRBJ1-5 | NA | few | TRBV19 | TGTGCCAGTAGTATAGTCAGGGATCAGCCCCAGCATTTT | CASSIVRDQPQHF
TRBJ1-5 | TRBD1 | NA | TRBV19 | TGTGCCAGTAGTCCAGGACAGGGGGCCGCACAGCCCCAGCATTTT | CASSPGQGAAQPQHF
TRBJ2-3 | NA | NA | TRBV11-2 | TGTGCCAGCAGCCCGACCGGGACTCACAACACAGATACGCAGTATTTT | CASSPTGTHNTDTQYF
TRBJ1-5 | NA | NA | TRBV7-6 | TGTGCCAGCAGCTTAGATGGAGGTGAGGATCAGCCCCAGCATTTT | CASSLDGGEDQPQHF
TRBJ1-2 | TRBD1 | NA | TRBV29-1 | TGCAGCGTGCGGACAGGGGGCAATAACTATGGCTACACCTTC | CSVRTGGNNYGYTF
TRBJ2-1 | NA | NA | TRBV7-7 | TGTGCCAGCAGCTCTTATTTACTAGACGGAGATAATGAGCAGTTCTTC | CASSSYLLDGDNEQFF
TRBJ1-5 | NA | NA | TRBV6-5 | TGTGCCAGCAGTCTAAAAAACCAGGGGAGTCAGCCCCAGCATTTT | CASSLKNQGSQPQHF
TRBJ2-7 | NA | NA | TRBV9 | TGTGCCAGCAGCCCAGGGACACCTTACGAGCAGTACTTC | CASSPGTPYEQYF
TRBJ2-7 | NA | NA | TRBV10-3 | TGTGCCATTGGGGGCCGTCTGGGGATCGAGCAGTACTTC | CAIGGRLGIEQYF
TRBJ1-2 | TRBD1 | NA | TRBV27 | TGTGCCAGCAGAACAGGGGGTAGTGGCTACACCTTC | CASRTGGSGYTF
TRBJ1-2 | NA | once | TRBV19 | TGTGCCAGTACCCCACGGGGTGGCTACACCTTC | CASTPRGGYTF
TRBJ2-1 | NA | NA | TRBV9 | TGTGCCAGCAGCGTCGGACAGTACAATGAGCAGTTCTTC | CASSVGQYNEQFF
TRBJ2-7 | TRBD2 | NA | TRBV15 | TGTGCCACCAGCAGAGACCCAGTCCCGGGGGGGGAGCAGTACTTC | CATSRDPVPGGEQYF
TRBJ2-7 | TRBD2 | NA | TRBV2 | TGTGCCAGCACCCCTTCTAGCGGGAGCTACGAGCAGTACTTC | CASTPSSGSYEQYF
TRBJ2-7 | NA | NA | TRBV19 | TGTGCCAGTAGTATACAGGGTAGCCGCTTCTACGAGCAGTACTTC | CASSIQGSRFYEQYF
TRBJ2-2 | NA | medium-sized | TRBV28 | TGTGCCAGCAGTACTCCAAGCGGACCAAACACCGGGGAGCTGTTTTTT | CASSTPSGPNTGELFF
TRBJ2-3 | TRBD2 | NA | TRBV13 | TGTGCCAGCAGCTCCCCTCCTAGCGGGAGCACAGATACGCAGTATTTT | CASSSPPSGSTDTQYF
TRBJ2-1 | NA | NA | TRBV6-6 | TGTGCCAGCAGTTACCCCGCGGGTAACAATGAGCAGTTCTTC | CASSYPAGNNEQFF
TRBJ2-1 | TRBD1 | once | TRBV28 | TGTGCCAGCAGCCCAATCCTAGGACAGGGGCCTTCCAATGAGCAGTTCTTC | CASSPILGQGPSNEQFF
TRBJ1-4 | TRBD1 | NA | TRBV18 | TGTGCCAGCTCACCTCGACAGGGTCGTACTAATGAAAAACTGTTTTTT | CASSPRQGRTNEKLFF
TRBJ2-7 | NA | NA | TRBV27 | TGTGCCAGCAGAACGCGGGACCAGTACACGGGGGAGCAGTACTTC | CASRTRDQYTGEQYF
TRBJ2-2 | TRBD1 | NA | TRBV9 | TGTGCCAGCAGAGCCGGGACAGGGGCCCCCGGGGAGCTGTTTTTT | CASRAGTGAPGELFF